The 29 T cell receptor beta chains given below trace back to one sample, sequenced in a study of cytomegalovirus exposure and HLA in healthy donors. PCR involved 60 Vbeta and 13 Jbeta primers. Some clones are missing from TCRdb's copy, which holds only in-frame ones; the method was immunoSEQ multiplex PCR. Found here are roughly 140,000 clones, roughly four fifths of them singletons; the top ten hold roughly 9.7%. The sequencing sample was made of PBMCs. The receptors stem from a woman aged 55-69 years in good health and CMV-seropositive.

The chain links TRBV7-2 to TRBJ2-7, with no clear D. There are 15 residues in the CDR3. Germline CDR1 and CDR2: SGHTA and FQGNSA. V was pared by 5 bases and J by 0 bases, with 14 bases between. Here the CDR3 reads CASSPSALSSYEQYF. The CDR3 DNA is TGTGCCAGCAGCCCCTCCGCCCTTAGCTCCTACGAGCAGTACTTC. The full variable domain, in which reference TRBV7-2 and TRBJ2-7 provide the parts outside the CDR3, is GAGVSQSPSNKVTEKGKDVELRCDPISGHTALYWYRQSLGQGLEFLIYFQGNSAPDKSGLPSDRFSAERTGGSVSTLTIQRTQQEDSAVYLCASSPSALSSYEQYFGPGTRLTVT.

The chain carries TRBV19 and TRBJ1-5; D remains ambiguous. This CDR3 spans 15 amino acids. Per germline, CDR1 LNHDA and CDR2 SQIVND (reference sequence). V lost 6 bases to trimming and J lost 4 bases, with 16 bases between them. The CDR3 nucleotides are TGTGCCAGTAGGGGAGGCAGTTTAGAGAATCAGCCCCAGCATTTT. This translates into CASRGGSLENQPQHF.

The chain couples TRBV5-1 to TRBJ2-7, with D possibly matching TRBD1 (6 bases). Trimming removed 7 bases from V and 0 bases from J, with 14 bases in between. CDR1 is SGHRS and CDR2 is YFSETQ in the germline V gene. The CDR3 covers 14 residues. CDR3 sequence: CASRWGPSSYEQYF. The CDR3 coding sequence is TGCGCCAGCCGATGGGGGCCCAGCTCCTACGAGCAGTACTTC.

J is TRBJ2-2 and V is TRBV5-8; D may be TRBD2 (5 bases). The germline V gene has CDR1 SGHTS and CDR2 YDEGEE. The CDR3 consists of 16 residues. Trimming stripped 4 bases from V and 3 bases from J, with 16 bases between. This CDR3 reads CASSQEYRLYTGELFF. Written as DNA, the CDR3 is TGTGCCAGCAGCCAAGAATACAGACTATACACCGGGGAGCTGTTTTTT.

The CDR3 here is CSASLSDEQYF. The DNA of the CDR3 is TGCAGTGCTAGTTTGTCTGACGAGCAGTACTTC. This chain connects TRBV20-1 to TRBJ2-7; D uncertain. Germline V gene lookup returns CDR1 DFQATT and CDR2 SNEGSKA (reference sequence). CDR3 size: 11 residues. Trimming took 3 bases from V and 5 from J, leaving 8 bases between them.

The rearrangement links TRBV5-1 to TRBJ2-2; 9 bases agree with TRBD2. V lost 2 bases to trimming and J lost 6 bases; unmatched junction nucleotides: 5. CDR3 size: 15 residues. Germline CDR1 SGHRS, CDR2 YFSETQ. CDR3 region: CASSFLAGSAGELFF. CDR3 DNA: TGCGCCAGCAGCTTTCTAGCGGGAAGCGCCGGGGAGCTGTTTTTT.

This chain joins TRBV11-2 and TRBJ2-7; D is perhaps TRBD1 (5 bases). Per germline, CDR1 SGHAT and CDR2 FQNNGV. The CDR3 has 12 amino acids. Between the trimmed V and J ends, which lost 5 bases and 5 bases, there was a span of 10 bases. CDR3 region: CASSDQGNEQYF. The DNA for the CDR3 is TGTGCCAGCAGCGACCAGGGTAACGAGCAGTACTTC.

V is TRBV6-5 and J is TRBJ2-7; the D gene is possibly TRBD2 (7 bases). CDR1 and CDR2 from the germline V gene are MNHEY and SVGAGI. The CDR3 has 14 residues. V was clipped by 6 bases and J by 1 base, with 13 bases between them. CDR3 nucleotides: TGTGCCAGCAGCCCCGGGGGGACATCCTACGAGCAGTACTTC. This codes for CASSPGGTSYEQYF.

The chain combines TRBV7-9 with TRBJ1-1; D is unclear. The CDR3 is 12 residues long. V was shortened by 0 bases and J by 10 bases, with 9 bases between the two germline ends. Germline V gene sequence: CDR1 SEHNR, CDR2 FQNEAQ (reference sequence). The DNA of the CDR3 is TGTGCCAGCAGCTTAGCCCCAGCAGGAGCTTTCTTT. Translated: CASSLAPAGAFF.

The V and J genes are TRBV5-8 and TRBJ2-7; TRBD2 matches at 7 bases. The CDR3 runs 15 residues. Germline V gene data show CDR1 as SGHTS and CDR2 as YDEGEE. Trimming removed 2 bases from V and 5 bases from J; junction bases left unmatched: 10. DNA of the CDR3: TGTGCCAGCAGCTTTATCGGCGTTGGGGGGGACGAGCAGTACTTC. Residues: CASSFIGVGGDEQYF.

The rearrangement links TRBV27 to TRBJ2-1; D perhaps matches TRBD2 (5 bases). This CDR3 is built from 17 residues. Per germline, CDR1 MNHEY and CDR2 SMNVEV (reference sequence). Trimming stripped 3 bases from V and 4 bases from J, with 19 bases between. Here the CDR3 DNA reads TGTGCCAGCAGTTTGTTGACCACCGGTGGGAGATACAATGAGCAGTTCTTC. It encodes CASSLLTTGGRYNEQFF.

This clone was seen only once. The chain links TRBV29-1 to TRBJ2-1, with 8 bases identical to TRBD2. Germline V gene data show CDR1 as SQVTM and CDR2 as ANQGSEA. The CDR3 is made up of 14 amino acids. The ends lost 1 base at V and 7 bases at J; junction bases unmatched: 6. This CDR3 is CSVEAPAGVNEQFF. As DNA, the CDR3 is TGCAGCGTTGAAGCCCCAGCGGGGGTGAATGAGCAGTTCTTC.

The V and J genes are TRBV6-6 and TRBJ2-7; the D gene is possibly TRBD1 (6 bases). V was trimmed by 6 bases and J by 0 bases, leaving 18 bases between them. The CDR3 length is 16 residues. CDR1 and CDR2 from the germline V gene are MNHNY and SVGAGI (reference sequence). CDR3 protein: CASRLRDGQSSYEQYF. The CDR3 DNA reads as TGTGCCAGCAGATTACGGGATGGACAGTCCTCCTACGAGCAGTACTTC.

The rearrangement joins TRBV27 to TRBJ1-1; D is unresolved. Germline values: CDR1 MNHEY, CDR2 SMNVEV (reference sequence). The CDR3 runs 15 residues. Trimming removed 5 bases at V and 4 bases at J, with 17 bases between. In DNA form, the CDR3 reads TGTGCCAGCAGTAAAGTATCCAGTACAGCCACTGAAGCTTTCTTT. Translation: CASSKVSSTATEAFF.

The J gene is TRBJ2-1, the V gene TRBV19; 8 positions match TRBD2. CDR3 size: 12 residues. Germline V lookup: CDR1 LNHDA, CDR2 SQIVND (reference sequence). The CDR3 loop is CAAGDTYNEQFF. The CDR3 coding sequence is TGTGCAGCGGGAGACACCTACAATGAGCAGTTCTTC.

As concerns this clone: The junction differs from germline at one of its ends, possibly a read error. The V call is TRBV7-2, the J call TRBJ2-7, with TRBD1 matching 8 bases. Germline V lookup: CDR1 SGHTA, CDR2 FQGNSA. This CDR3 contains 13 residues. Here the CDR3 reads CASSLDSETGVSF. Written as DNA, the CDR3 is TGTGCCAGCAGCTTAGATTCGGAGACAGGGGTATCCTTC.

In its sample, this clone was seen once. The chain has TRBV14 and TRBJ1-4; no firm D call. The CDR3 covers 12 residues. Germline V lookup: CDR1 SGHDN, CDR2 FVKESK. V shed 4 bases and J shed 12 bases, with 12 bases lying between them. The CDR3 DNA reads as TGTGCCAGCAGCCGGTCTGGGAGAGAACTGTTTTTT. Translating it yields CASSRSGRELFF. The full variable domain, its missing parts supplied by reference TRBV14 and TRBJ1-4, is EAGVTQFPSHSVIEKGQTVTLRCDPISGHDNLYWYRRVMGKEIKFLLHFVKESKQDESGMPNNRFLAERTGGTYSTLKVQPAELEDSGVYFCASSRSGRELFFGSGTQLSVL.

This chain uses TRBV7-9 with TRBJ2-5; perhaps TRBD1 as D (6 bases). The DNA end lines up better with TRBJ2-7; the J call may be wrong. The CDR3 is 14 amino acids. In germline, CDR1 is SEHNR, CDR2 FQNEAQ (reference sequence). The CDR3 DNA follows: TGTGCCAGCAGCTACATAGGGGGAACCTACGAGCAGTACTTC. This encodes CASSYIGGTYEQYF.

The CDR3 bases are TGTGCCAGCAGCGGTAGCCCCGACAGGGCAAGCTCCTACGAGCAGTACTTC. Amino acid sequence: CASSGSPDRASSYEQYF. V gene TRBV7-9 combines with J gene TRBJ2-7; 7 bases agree with TRBD1. Germline V gene lookup returns CDR1 SEHNR and CDR2 FQNEAQ (reference sequence). There are 17 residues in the CDR3. Trimming removed 5 bases from V and 0 bases from J; junction bases left unmatched: 13. Based on the CDR3 plus reference TRBV7-9 and TRBJ2-7, the full variable domain is DTGVSQNPRHKITKRGQNVTFRCDPISEHNRLYWYRQTLGQGPEFLTYFQNEAQLEKSRLLSDRFSAERPKGSFSTLEIQRTEQGDSAMYLCASSGSPDRASSYEQYFGPGTRLTVT.

V and J are TRBV28 and TRBJ2-7; D remains unclear. The CDR3 extends over 13 amino acids. V lost 2 bases and J lost 0, with 5 bases in between. Per the germline V gene, CDR1 is MDHEN and CDR2 is SYDVKM. CDR3 sequence reads: CASSLGHSYEQYF. CDR3 DNA: TGTGCCAGCAGTTTAGGGCACTCCTACGAGCAGTACTTC.

This clone was seen once. This chain uses TRBV27 with TRBJ2-3; D call uncertain. The length of the CDR3 is 16 residues. Per germline, CDR1 MNHEY and CDR2 SMNVEV (reference sequence). Trimming removed 4 bases at V and 4 bases at J, with 18 bases between. The CDR3 is CASSYFAASRPDTQYF. As DNA, the CDR3 is TGTGCCAGCAGTTACTTCGCGGCTAGTCGCCCAGATACGCAGTATTTT.

This rearrangement joins TRBV5-4 to TRBJ2-5; tentatively, D is TRBD2 (7 bases). CDR1 and CDR2 (germline): SGHNT, YYREEE (reference sequence). The CDR3 extends over 12 amino acids. V dropped 3 bases and J dropped 9 bases, with 12 bases sitting between them. The CDR3: CASSWEGGAQYF. CDR3 DNA: TGTGCCAGCAGCTGGGAGGGGGGGGCCCAGTACTTC. Full variable domain (outside the CDR3, taken from reference TRBV5-4 and TRBJ2-5): ETGVTQSPTHLIKTRGQQVTLRCSSQSGHNTVSWYQQALGQGPQFIFQYYREEENGRGNFPPRFSGLQFPNYSSELNVNALELDDSALYLCASSWEGGAQYFGPGTRLLVL.

This clone turned up a few times. CDR3 DNA: TGTGCCAGCAGCACGACAGGGGAGAACACTGAAGCTTTCTTT. Translation gives CASSTTGENTEAFF. V gene TRBV9 combines with J gene TRBJ1-1, with 8 bases identical to TRBD1. CDR1 is SGDLS and CDR2 is YYNGEE in the germline V gene. J was trimmed by 1 base and V by 4 bases; bases with no gene match: 3. This CDR3 has 14 residues.

This clone appeared a few times. The chain couples TRBV11-2 to TRBJ2-7; TRBD2 matches 9 bases. CDR3 length: 14 amino acids. With 6 bases clipped from V and 3 bases from J, the junction kept 6 bases outside the gene matches. Germline V gene data show CDR1 as SGHAT and CDR2 as FQNNGV. Written as DNA, the CDR3 is TGTGCCAGCAGTCCCAGCGGGAGGTACTACGAGCAGTACTTC. Translated: CASSPSGRYYEQYF.

The V call is TRBV11-2, the J call TRBJ1-2; D ambiguous. From germline, CDR1 is SGHAT and CDR2 FQNNGV. The CDR3 sequence is 12 residues long. Deletions cut 5 bases from V and 4 bases from J, with 8 bases between. CDR3 protein: CASSLSSYGYTF. CDR3 bases: TGTGCCAGCAGCCTCTCTTCCTATGGCTACACCTTC. The full variable domain, completed using reference TRBV11-2 and TRBJ1-2, is EAGVAQSPRYKIIEKRQSVAFWCNPISGHATLYWYQQILGQGPKLLIQFQNNGVVDDSQLPKDRFSAERLKGVDSTLKIQPAKLEDSAVYLCASSLSSYGYTFGSGTRLTVV.

This chain joins TRBV6-5 and TRBJ2-7, with D maybe TRBD2 (6 bases). The V and J ends lost 5 bases and 2 bases respectively, with 10 bases between them. This CDR3 is 13 amino acids long. Germline V gene lookup returns CDR1 MNHEY and CDR2 SVGAGI. CDR3 protein: CASSRPGAYEQYF. In DNA form, the CDR3 reads TGTGCCAGCAGTCGCCCGGGAGCCTACGAGCAGTACTTC.

This rearrangement joins TRBV15 to TRBJ2-1, with a weak D call TRBD1 (5 bases). In germline, CDR1 is LNHNV, CDR2 YYDKDF (reference sequence). There are 14 residues in the CDR3. V lost 1 base to trimming and J lost 4 bases, with 8 bases between them. CDR3 nucleotides: TGTGCCACCAGCAGAGCCAGGGCATACAATGAGCAGTTCTTC. Translation: CATSRARAYNEQFF. Filled out from reference TRBV15 and TRBJ2-1, the complete variable domain reads DAMVIQNPRYQVTQFGKPVTLSCSQTLNHNVMYWYQQKSSQAPKLLFHYYDKDFNNEADTPDNFQSRRPNTSFCFLDIRSPGLGDTAMYLCATSRARAYNEQFFGPGTRLTVL.

The chain uses TRBV18 and TRBJ2-5; 7 bases agree with TRBD2. CDR1 and CDR2 from the germline V gene are KGHSH and LQKENI. J gave up 1 base and V 6 bases, and 8 bases lay outside the gene matches. There are 15 residues in the CDR3. This CDR3 reads CASSSLGGGQETQYF. CDR3 nucleotides: TGTGCCAGCTCCTCCCTGGGCGGGGGCCAAGAGACCCAGTACTTC.

V gene TRBV5-8 combines with J gene TRBJ1-4; weak D call: TRBD1 (5 bases). The germline V gene has CDR1 SGHTS and CDR2 YDEGEE. The CDR3 is 13 amino acids. The V and J ends lost 2 bases and 8 bases respectively, with 10 bases between them. This chain's CDR3 is CASSLKGREKLFF. The CDR3 DNA sequence: TGTGCCAGCAGCTTAAAGGGGAGGGAAAAACTGTTTTTT. The variable domain in full, with the rest retrieved from reference TRBV5-8 and TRBJ1-4, is EAGVTQSPTHLIKTRGQQATLRCSPISGHTSVYWYQQALGLGLQFLLWYDEGEERNRGNFPPRFSGRQFPNYSSELNVNALELEDSALYLCASSLKGREKLFFGSGTQLSVL.